These T cell receptor beta chains were read from a single sample in a study of cytomegalovirus exposure and HLA in healthy donors. Profiled with immunoSEQ multiplex PCR; TCRdb holds only in-frame clones, not every one. The repertoire consists of 100,000 to 150,000 clones, with 75% to 85% occurring once and the leading ten covering under 3%. Material for sequencing was PBMCs. The receptors here all came from a man aged 25 to 40 in good health and CMV-seronegative. Both conserved end residues are part of each CDR3. A D gene is named only where the DNA matches it firmly. The size of a clone is reported for some rows only, either as once, few or many, or as a class for expanded clones.

J gene | V gene | clone size | D gene | CDR3 protein | CDR3 DNA
TRBJ2-5 | TRBV11-3 | NA | TRBD2 | CASSPPGTSGRETQYF | TGTGCCAGCAGTCCACCCGGGACTAGCGGGAGGGAGACCCAGTACTTC
TRBJ2-1 | TRBV7-9 | NA | NA | CSSSPPDIQQFF | TGTTCCAGCAGCCCCCCGGACATCCAGCAGTTCTTC
TRBJ2-1 | TRBV5-6 | few | NA | CASSLERVRGSVNNEQFF | TGTGCCAGCAGCTTGGAAAGGGTAAGGGGGTCGGTCAACAATGAGCAGTTCTTC
TRBJ2-7 | TRBV15 | NA | NA | CATSKGLSYEQYF | TGTGCCACCAGCAAGGGACTCTCCTACGAGCAGTACTTC
TRBJ2-7 | TRBV5-1 | once | TRBD1 | CASSLGQGGYEQYF | TGCGCCAGCAGCTTAGGACAGGGAGGATACGAGCAGTACTTC
TRBJ1-1 | TRBV9 | few | TRBD1 | CASSYTPLRQGSEAFF | TGTGCCAGCAGCTACACACCCCTTAGACAGGGAAGTGAAGCTTTCTTT
TRBJ2-7 | TRBV2 | NA | NA | CASSGSEELVEQYF | TGTGCCAGCTCCGGGTCAGAGGAGCTGGTCGAGCAGTACTTC
TRBJ2-1 | TRBV10-3 | NA | TRBD1 | CAIKVDRDNEQFF | TGTGCCATCAAAGTGGACAGGGACAATGAGCAGTTCTTC
TRBJ2-1 | TRBV23-1 | NA | TRBD2 | CASSQGGTSGRAGSSYNEQFF | TGCGCCAGCAGTCAGGGGGGGACTAGCGGGAGGGCCGGGAGCTCCTACAATGAGCAGTTCTTC
TRBJ2-1 | TRBV6-6 | NA | NA | CVTASNYNEQFF | TGTGTTACGGCTAGTAATTACAATGAGCAGTTCTTC
TRBJ2-1 | TRBV21-1 | NA | NA | CASSSQAEVIYNEQFF | TGTGCCAGCAGCAGTCAGGCGGAGGTAATCTACAATGAGCAGTTCTTC
TRBJ1-1 | TRBV5-1 | few | TRBD1 | CASSLLQGAQGTEAFF | TGCGCCAGCAGCTTATTACAGGGGGCGCAAGGAACTGAAGCTTTCTTT
TRBJ2-1 | TRBV19 | few | TRBD2 | CASSVGLVYEQFF | TGTGCCAGTAGTGTGGGACTAGTTTATGAGCAGTTCTTC
TRBJ2-1 | TRBV4-2 | NA | NA | CASSQDRELPSYNEQFF | TGTGCCAGCAGCCAAGATCGGGAGCTCCCATCCTACAATGAGCAGTTCTTC
TRBJ2-1 | TRBV7-9 | once | TRBD2 | CASSASLAGVFSYNEQFF | TGTGCCAGCAGCGCCTCACTAGCGGGAGTCTTCTCCTACAATGAGCAGTTCTTC
TRBJ2-1 | TRBV7-9 | NA | TRBD2 | CASSLAASGRGYNEQFF | TGTGCCAGCAGCTTAGCGGCTAGCGGGAGAGGCTACAATGAGCAGTTCTTC
TRBJ2-1 | TRBV6-5 | NA | TRBD1 | CASSPDRGRNEQFF | TGTGCCAGCAGTCCCGACAGGGGGCGAAATGAGCAGTTCTTC
TRBJ1-5 | TRBV7-2 | NA | NA | CASSLYSQPQHF | TGTGCCAGCAGCTTATACTCCCAGCCCCAGCATTTT
TRBJ2-5 | TRBV19 | NA | TRBD1 | CASSPGQGPETQYF | TGTGCCAGTAGTCCTGGACAGGGGCCAGAGACCCAGTACTTC
TRBJ1-4 | TRBV19 | once | TRBD1 | CASSRGQPGEEKLFF | TGTGCCAGTAGTAGGGGACAGCCCGGGGAGGAAAAACTGTTTTTT
TRBJ1-1 | TRBV11-2 | once | TRBD1 | CASSFLGTGGNTEAFF | TGTGCCAGCAGCTTTCTCGGGACAGGGGGGAACACTGAAGCTTTCTTT
TRBJ1-5 | TRBV12-5 | NA | TRBD1 | CASGLVLTGALDNQPQHF | TGTGCTAGTGGTTTGGTACTCACAGGGGCTTTAGACAATCAGCCCCAGCATTTT
TRBJ2-6 | TRBV19 | NA | NA | CASSIASSGANVLTF | TGTGCCAGTAGTATAGCCAGCTCTGGGGCCAACGTCCTGACTTTC
TRBJ2-7 | TRBV28 | NA | TRBD1 | CASSGPGTGHHEQYF | TGTGCCAGCAGTGGACCCGGGACAGGGCACCACGAGCAGTACTTC
TRBJ2-2 | TRBV7-8 | few | NA | CASSSSTGELFF | TGTGCCAGCAGCTCATCCACCGGGGAGCTGTTTTTT
TRBJ2-7 | TRBV28 | once | TRBD1 | CASKLSRDSMDEQYF | TGTGCCAGCAAACTCTCCCGGGACAGTATGGACGAGCAGTACTTC
TRBJ2-7 | TRBV28 | NA | TRBD2 | CASNEAIAGVKYEQYF | TGTGCCAGCAACGAAGCGATAGCGGGAGTAAAGTACGAGCAGTACTTC
TRBJ2-7 | TRBV5-4 | NA | NA | CASSPPGSGPSYEQYF | TGTGCCAGCAGCCCGCCGGGGAGCGGGCCTTCCTACGAGCAGTACTTC
TRBJ2-2 | TRBV9 | NA | NA | CASSVGLVSPGELFF | TGTGCCAGCAGCGTAGGGCTAGTATCTCCCGGGGAGCTGTTTTTT
TRBJ2-1 | TRBV19 | few | TRBD2 | CASSIVRLANNEQFF | TGTGCCAGTAGTATAGTGAGACTAGCGAACAATGAGCAGTTCTTC
TRBJ1-2 | TRBV15 | NA | NA | CATSPTRQVAYGYTF | TGTGCCACCAGCCCTACTCGACAGGTGGCCTATGGCTACACCTTC
TRBJ2-7 | TRBV7-8 | NA | TRBD2 | CASSSGTYATYEQYF | TGTGCCAGCAGCAGCGGGACTTATGCTACCTACGAGCAGTACTTC
TRBJ1-1 | TRBV27 | few | NA | CASSLRLATNTEAFF | TGTGCCAGCAGTTTACGTCTCGCTACGAACACTGAAGCTTTCTTT
TRBJ2-1 | TRBV19 | NA | TRBD1 | CASSARAGTGAFGEQFF | TGTGCCAGTAGTGCTCGGGCCGGGACAGGAGCTTTCGGTGAGCAGTTCTTC
TRBJ1-1 | TRBV29-1 | NA | NA | CSVRGRGFRTEAFF | TGCAGCGTCCGGGGTCGGGGGTTTAGAACTGAAGCTTTCTTT
TRBJ2-7 | TRBV2 | NA | NA | CASSVEYEQYF | TGTGCCAGCAGTGTGGAGTACGAGCAGTACTTC
TRBJ2-6 | TRBV19 | NA | NA | CASSIRGYSGANVLTF | TGTGCCAGTAGTATTAGGGGCTACTCTGGGGCCAACGTCCTGACTTTC
TRBJ2-3 | TRBV6-6 | NA | NA | CASEALPAADTQYF | TGTGCCAGCGAAGCTCTGCCAGCGGCAGATACGCAGTATTTT
TRBJ1-1 | TRBV14 | NA | NA | CASSQESWNTEAFF | TGTGCCAGCAGCCAAGAATCTTGGAACACTGAAGCTTTCTTT
TRBJ1-1 | TRBV29-1 | NA | NA | CSVYEHGMNTEAFF | TGCAGCGTTTATGAGCACGGTATGAACACTGAAGCTTTCTTT
TRBJ2-1 | TRBV9 | NA | NA | CASSVQGGYNEQFF | TGTGCCAGCAGCGTCCAAGGCGGCTACAATGAGCAGTTCTTC
TRBJ1-5 | TRBV4-1 | NA | NA | CASSHIGRGLKSQNF | TGCGCCAGCAGCCACATAGGGCGGGGTCTAAAGTCCCAGAATTTT
TRBJ2-2 | TRBV29-1 | NA | TRBD2 | CSVESTGLAANTGELFF | TGCAGCGTAGAGTCCACGGGACTAGCGGCGAACACCGGGGAGCTGTTTTTT
TRBJ1-6 | TRBV28 | NA | NA | CAIRSSYNSPLHF | TGTGCCATAAGGAGCTCCTATAATTCACCCCTCCACTTT
TRBJ2-7 | TRBV18 | NA | TRBD1 | CASSPIPTGTGSHEQYF | TGTGCCAGCTCACCAATCCCTACCGGGACAGGGTCCCACGAGCAGTACTTC
TRBJ1-1 | TRBV19 | few | NA | CASSIGGRGVTEAFF | TGTGCCAGTAGTATAGGGGGCAGGGGTGTTACTGAAGCTTTCTTT
TRBJ2-1 | TRBV7-2 | NA | TRBD2 | CASSLISGRNNEQFF | TGTGCCAGCAGCTTAATTAGCGGGAGAAATAATGAGCAGTTCTTC
TRBJ2-5 | TRBV7-7 | NA | NA | CASSLLGGAYQETQYF | TGTGCCAGCAGCCTCCTGGGGGGGGCGTACCAAGAGACCCAGTACTTC
TRBJ2-7 | TRBV7-9 | NA | NA | CASSFSGESEQYF | TGTGCCAGCAGCTTCTCAGGGGAAAGCGAGCAGTACTTC
TRBJ1-1 | TRBV7-9 | NA | NA | CASSLEVTGTEAFF | TGTGCCAGCAGCTTAGAAGTCACGGGGACTGAAGCTTTCTTT
TRBJ2-5 | TRBV28 | few | NA | CASRGRGRETQYF | TGTGCCAGCCGAGGGCGGGGAAGGGAGACCCAGTACTTC
TRBJ2-7 | TRBV7-2 | few | TRBD2 | CASSLGGRAVYEQYF | TGTGCCAGCAGCTTAGGGGGGAGGGCCGTGTACGAGCAGTACTTC
TRBJ2-7 | TRBV7-9 | NA | NA | CASSSVGAAYEQYF | TGTGCCAGCAGCTCTGTTGGGGCAGCCTACGAGCAGTACTTC
TRBJ2-7 | TRBV16 | NA | TRBD2 | CASSHRRGTSDYEQYF | TGTGCCAGCAGCCACCGAAGGGGGACTAGCGACTACGAGCAGTACTTC
TRBJ1-4 | TRBV6-5 | NA | NA | CASKRLVEKLFF | TGTGCCAGCAAAAGACTCGTTGAAAAACTGTTTTTT
TRBJ1-3 | TRBV28 | NA | TRBD1 | CASSLSTGLNTIYF | TGTGCCAGCAGTTTATCGACAGGGCTAAACACCATATATTTT